Sequencing of this TCR beta chain was carried out in a study of blood T cells in healthy people across ages. This clonotype occurred a few times. The authors ran a second PCR of about 6 to 11 cycles using a sample-barcoded 5' primer and a J-beta primer mix. TCRdb reprocessed the 5' RACE reads with MiXCR, giving one entry per CDR3 protein. This sample has 650,000 to 1,000,000 distinct CDR3 sequences, with roughly 34% found just once. Germline assignment: CDR1 MNHNY and CDR2 SVGAGI (reference sequence). J was trimmed by 3 bases and V by 0 bases; bases with no gene match: 7. This CDR3 comprises 17 residues.

V gene TRBV6-6 combines with J gene TRBJ2-5, with 10 positions matching TRBD1. The sequenced sample consisted of blood. The clonotype comes from a man younger than 35 in good health. In nucleotides, the CDR3 is TGTGCCAGCAGTTACTCAACACTTGGACAGGGGGAAGAGACCCAGTACTTC. It specifies CASSYSTLGQGEETQYF.